This TCR beta chain emerged from a study of control samples from healthy donors and cancer patients. Only in-frame clones appear in the TCRdb table, and some are missing; sequencing was by immunoSEQ multiplex PCR. The sample has 75,000 to 90,000 clones, approximately 89% seen once. Germline CDR1 is MNHEY and CDR2 is SMNVEV (reference sequence). This CDR3 is 11 amino acids long. V gave up 9 bases and J gave up 8 bases, with 13 bases separating them. This clonotype was sampled from a man between 50 and 59 years old in good health. Specimen: blood. V gene TRBV27 combines with J gene TRBJ1-1; D may be TRBD1 (5 bases). CDR3 sequence reads: CASGGTTEAFF. CDR3 coding DNA: TGTGCCAGTGGAGGGACGACCGAAGCTTTCTTT.